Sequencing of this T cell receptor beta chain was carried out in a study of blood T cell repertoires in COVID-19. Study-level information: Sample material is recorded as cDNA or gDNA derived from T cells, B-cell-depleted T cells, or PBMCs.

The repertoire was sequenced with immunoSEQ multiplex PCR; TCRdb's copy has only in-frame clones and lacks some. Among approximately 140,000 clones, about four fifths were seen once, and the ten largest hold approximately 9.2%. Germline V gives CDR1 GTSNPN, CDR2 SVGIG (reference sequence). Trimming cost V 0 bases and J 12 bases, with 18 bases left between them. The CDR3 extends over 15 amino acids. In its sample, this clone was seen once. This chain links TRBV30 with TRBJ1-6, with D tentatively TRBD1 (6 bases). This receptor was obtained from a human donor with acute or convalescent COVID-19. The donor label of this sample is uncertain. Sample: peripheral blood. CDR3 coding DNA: TGTGCCTGGAGTGTACAGGGTGGCAGCGTGAGACCCCTCCACTTT. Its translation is CAWSVQGGSVRPLHF.